This TCR beta chain was documented in a study of blood T cell repertoires in COVID-19. From germline, CDR1 is SGHNT and CDR2 YYREEE (reference sequence). The CDR3 has 19 residues. J gave up 2 bases and V 4 bases, and 17 bases lay outside the gene matches. Generated by immunoSEQ multiplex PCR, the TCRdb table keeps only in-frame clones and is missing some. The data contain about 72,000 clones, approximately 86% of them singletons. Source material: peripheral blood. The sequence derives from a man aged 50-60 years with acute or convalescent COVID-19. The chain has TRBV5-4 and TRBJ2-3, with 9 bases lining up with TRBD2. CDR3 DNA sequence: TGTGCCAGCAGCCTAACTAAAATGGGGAGCGGGGGGCCCACAGATACGCAGTATTTT. This codes for CASSLTKMGSGGPTDTQYF.